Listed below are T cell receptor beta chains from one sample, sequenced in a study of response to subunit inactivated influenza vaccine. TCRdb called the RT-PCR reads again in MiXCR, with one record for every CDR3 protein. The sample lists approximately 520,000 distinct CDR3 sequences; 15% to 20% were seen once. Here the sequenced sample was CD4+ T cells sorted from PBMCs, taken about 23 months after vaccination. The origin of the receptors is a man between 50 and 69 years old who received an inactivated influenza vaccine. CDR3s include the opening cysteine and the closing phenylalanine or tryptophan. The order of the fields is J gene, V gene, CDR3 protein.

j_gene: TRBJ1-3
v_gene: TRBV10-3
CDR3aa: CAISLGQGYSSGNTIYF

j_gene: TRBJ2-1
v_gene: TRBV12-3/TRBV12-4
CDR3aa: CASRPIGGYNEQFF

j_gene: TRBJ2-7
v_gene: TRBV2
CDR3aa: CASNREHSEQYF

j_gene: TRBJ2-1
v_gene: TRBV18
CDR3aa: CASSPQETRDYNEQFF

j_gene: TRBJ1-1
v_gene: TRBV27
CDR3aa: CASSRRRQNPNTEAFF

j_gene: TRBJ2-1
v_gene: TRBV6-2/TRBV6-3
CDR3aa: CASSLAGGKDEQFF

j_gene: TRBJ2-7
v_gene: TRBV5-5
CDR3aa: CASSFQGPGEQYF

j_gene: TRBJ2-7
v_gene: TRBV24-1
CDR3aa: CATSKLASGSPKWDEQYF

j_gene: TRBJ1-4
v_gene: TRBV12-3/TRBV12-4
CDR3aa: CASSLGTQTTNEKLFF

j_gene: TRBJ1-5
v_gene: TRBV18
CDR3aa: CASSPVGTRERGQPQHF

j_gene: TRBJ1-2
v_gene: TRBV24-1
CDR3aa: CATSDVIGVGYTF

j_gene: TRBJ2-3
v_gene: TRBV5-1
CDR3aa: CASSLRTGGITDTQYF

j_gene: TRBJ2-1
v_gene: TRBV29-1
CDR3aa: CSVVGTYYNEQFF

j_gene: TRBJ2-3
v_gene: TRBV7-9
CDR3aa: CASSLRRGVTDTQYF

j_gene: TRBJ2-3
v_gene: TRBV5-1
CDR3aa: CASSLAAKSTDTQYF

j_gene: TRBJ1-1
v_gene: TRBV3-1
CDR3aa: CASSQGFGRMNTEAFF

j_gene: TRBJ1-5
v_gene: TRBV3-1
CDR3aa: CASSLGQGRHQPQHF

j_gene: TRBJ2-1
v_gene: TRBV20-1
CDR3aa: CSARDRIRNNEQFF

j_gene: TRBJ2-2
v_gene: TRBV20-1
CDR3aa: CSARERNRGVTGELFF

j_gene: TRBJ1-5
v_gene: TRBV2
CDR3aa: CASSENGLSNQPQQF

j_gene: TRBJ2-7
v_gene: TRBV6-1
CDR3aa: CASSPGGLASHEQYF

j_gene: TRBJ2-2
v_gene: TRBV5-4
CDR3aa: CASSPGTPNTGELFF

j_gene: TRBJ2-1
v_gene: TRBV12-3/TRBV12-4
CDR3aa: CASSQQTSINEQFF

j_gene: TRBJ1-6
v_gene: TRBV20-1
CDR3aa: CSVSPPNSPLHF

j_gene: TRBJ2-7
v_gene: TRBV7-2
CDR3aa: CASSPSWVSYEQYF

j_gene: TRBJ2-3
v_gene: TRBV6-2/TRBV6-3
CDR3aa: CASSYSIRAPGTDTQYF

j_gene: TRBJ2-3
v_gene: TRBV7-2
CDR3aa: CASSASGISTDTQYF

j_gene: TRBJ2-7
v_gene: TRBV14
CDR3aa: CASSQMRTSYEQYF

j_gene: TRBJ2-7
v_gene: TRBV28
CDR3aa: CASKPRPASYEQYF

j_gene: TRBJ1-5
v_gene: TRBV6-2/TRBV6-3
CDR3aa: CASSPDLNQPQHF

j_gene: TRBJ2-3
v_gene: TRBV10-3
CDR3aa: CAISESELDTQYF

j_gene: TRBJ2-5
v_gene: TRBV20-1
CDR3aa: CSENRQGLETQYF

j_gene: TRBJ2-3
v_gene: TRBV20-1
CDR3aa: CSAPPTSGVGTQYF

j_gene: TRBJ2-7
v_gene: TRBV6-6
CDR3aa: CASSGTAYEQYF

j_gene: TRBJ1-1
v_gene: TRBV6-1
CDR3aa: CASNRLRVQGATEAFF

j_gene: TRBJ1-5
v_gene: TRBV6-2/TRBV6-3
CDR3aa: CASSKGQGNNQPQHF

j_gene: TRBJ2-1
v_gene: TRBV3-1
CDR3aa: CASSPGRGGEQFF

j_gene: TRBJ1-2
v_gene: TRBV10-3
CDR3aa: CAISVDRNYGYTF

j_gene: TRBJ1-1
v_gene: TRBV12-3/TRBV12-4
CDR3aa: CASSLSGPGNTEAFF

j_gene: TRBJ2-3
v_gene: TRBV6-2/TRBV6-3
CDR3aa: CASSYGDTSTDTQYF

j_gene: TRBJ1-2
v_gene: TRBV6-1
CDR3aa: CASSDLANYGYTF

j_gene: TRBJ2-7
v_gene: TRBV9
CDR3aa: CASSAEGVAGGPFYEQYF

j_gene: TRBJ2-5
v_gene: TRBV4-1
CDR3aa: CASSQPTQGAQETQYF

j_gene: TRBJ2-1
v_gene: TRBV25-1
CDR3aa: CASSYDEQFF

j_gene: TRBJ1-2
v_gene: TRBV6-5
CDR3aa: CASSAGVRYTF